The 27 T cell receptor beta chains reported below all come from one sample, sequenced in a study of cytomegalovirus exposure and HLA in healthy donors (dated by TCRdb to 2015 to 2018). Library generation was performed with the immunoSEQ multiplex PCR assay. For the multiplex PCR, a mixture combining 60 forward primers for TCR Vbeta segments and 13 reverse primers for TCR Jbeta segments was used. TCRdb limited this immuneACCESS table to in-frame rearrangements with V and J called. A share of clones is missing; checked studies link under half to unresolved V genes, and the rest is unexplained. The table for this sample lists roughly 160,000 clones; roughly 80% of them were counted only once. The ten largest clonotypes hold 2% to 2.5% of the sample. The sequenced material came from PBMCs. Source of these receptors: a male donor in good health and CMV-seronegative.

The CDR3: CASSSTSGRSNNEQFF. The CDR3 coding sequence is TGCGCCAGCAGCTCAACTAGCGGGAGGTCCAATAATGAGCAGTTCTTC. V and J are TRBV5-1 and TRBJ2-1; 12 nucleotides match TRBD2. Unmatched junction bases numbered 8, after V lost 3 bases and J lost 7 bases. There are 16 residues in the CDR3. CDR1 SGHRS and CDR2 YFSETQ come from the germline V gene.

V usage is TRBV5-1 and J usage is TRBJ2-7; 7 bases align to TRBD2. V lost 3 bases, J lost 2 bases, and 2 bases stayed unmatched. Germline loops: CDR1 SGHRS, CDR2 YFSETQ. The CDR3 loop spans 13 amino acids. The DNA of the CDR3 is TGCGCCAGCAGCTGGGGGACTACCTACGAGCAGTACTTC. Translated: CASSWGTTYEQYF.

The chain carries TRBV27 and TRBJ2-7, with D tentatively TRBD2 (6 bases). The CDR3 has 13 residues. Germline V gene lookup returns CDR1 MNHEY and CDR2 SMNVEV (reference sequence). V was cut by 2 bases and J by 7 bases, with 12 bases left in between. CDR3 protein: CASSLIAGPEQYF. The CDR3 nucleotides read TGTGCCAGCAGTTTAATCGCGGGGCCGGAGCAGTACTTC.

In its sample, this clone was seen a few times. The chain is built from TRBV27 and TRBJ1-1; D is perhaps TRBD1 (5 bases). Germline-derived CDR1 and CDR2 are MNHEY and SMNVEV (reference sequence). CDR3 size: 13 residues. Deletions cut 3 bases from V and 0 bases from J, with 5 bases between. The CDR3 region has the DNA TGTGCCAGCAGTTTGGGGCTGAACACTGAAGCTTTCTTT. It specifies CASSLGLNTEAFF.

This rearrangement joins TRBV19 to TRBJ2-7; D ambiguous. The germline gives CDR1 LNHDA, CDR2 SQIVND (reference sequence). CDR3 length equals 17 residues. Between the trimmed V and J ends, which lost 0 bases and 0 bases, there was a span of 15 bases. CDR3 coding DNA: TGTGCCAGTAGTATAGATCTGGAGACGCAGAGCTCCTACGAGCAGTACTTC. Amino acid sequence: CASSIDLETQSSYEQYF.

The rearrangement uses TRBV7-2 and TRBJ2-3; D possibly corresponds to TRBD2 (5 bases). CDR3 length equals 12 residues. Germline CDR1 SGHTA, CDR2 FQGNSA. Trimming took off 5 bases at V and 6 bases at J, with 9 bases between the two ends. CDR3: CASSRSGDTQYF. In DNA form, the CDR3 reads TGTGCCAGCAGCCGCAGCGGCGATACGCAGTATTTT.

The chain combines TRBV5-4 with TRBJ2-7; D may be TRBD1 (5 bases). Trimming stripped 3 bases from V and 0 bases from J, with 10 bases between. The CDR3 is made up of 14 amino acids. The germline V gene encodes CDR1 SGHNT and CDR2 YYREEE (reference sequence). The CDR3 here is CASSSTQASYEQYF. CDR3 DNA sequence: TGTGCCAGCAGCTCCACACAGGCCTCCTACGAGCAGTACTTC.

This clone was counted only a few times. The rearrangement joins TRBV11-2 to TRBJ2-1; maybe TRBD2 (6 bases). The germline V gene encodes CDR1 SGHAT and CDR2 FQNNGV. Trimming left V 0 bases short and J 3 bases short, with 9 bases between. The CDR3 runs 15 residues. The CDR3 region has the DNA TGTGCCAGCAGCTTAGAAGGGGAGGTCTACAATGAGCAGTTCTTC. This encodes CASSLEGEVYNEQFF.

The genes are TRBV7-9 and TRBJ2-5; no clear D. V lost 3 bases and J lost 7, with 12 bases in between. CDR3 size: 13 residues. Germline V gene data show CDR1 as SEHNR and CDR2 as FQNEAQ (reference sequence). CDR3 sequence reads: CASSFFPAGTQYF. In DNA, the CDR3 is TGTGCCAGCAGCTTTTTTCCCGCAGGGACCCAGTACTTC.

V is TRBV10-2 and J is TRBJ2-5, with a possible D match to TRBD1 (5 bases). The J call may be faulty, since TRBJ2-7 better matches the DNA end. CDR3 length: 13 amino acids. Germline V gives CDR1 WSHSY, CDR2 SAAADI. CDR3 nucleotides: TGCGCCAGCAGTGAGTCCACAGGCTACGAGCAGTACTTC. Its protein product is CASSESTGYEQYF.

The chain recombines TRBV6-1 with TRBJ2-7; TRBD2 matches at 7 bases. The CDR3 loop spans 13 amino acids. The V gene end was trimmed by 5 bases and the J gene end by 4 bases; junction bases not matched to a gene: 5. From germline, CDR1 is MNHNS and CDR2 SASEGT. CDR3 nucleotide sequence: TGTGCCAGCAGTTTTGGGGGGGGGTACGAGCAGTACTTC. Translating it yields CASSFGGGYEQYF.

V and J are TRBV9 and TRBJ2-1, with D possibly TRBD1 on 6 matching bases. The V end was cut by 4 bases, the J end by 0 bases, with 14 bases between. The V gene's germline CDR1 is SGDLS and CDR2 YYNGEE. The CDR3 contains 16 residues. The CDR3 DNA sequence: TGTGCCAGCAGCACCACAGGGAAGAGCTCCTACAATGAGCAGTTCTTC. It codes for CASSTTGKSSYNEQFF. Based on the CDR3 plus reference TRBV9 and TRBJ2-1, the full variable domain is DSGVTQTPKHLITATGQRVTLRCSPRSGDLSVYWYQQSLDQGLQFLIQYYNGEERAKGNILERFSAQQFPDLHSELNLSSLELGDSALYFCASSTTGKSSYNEQFFGPGTRLTVL.

The chain carries TRBV28 and TRBJ2-7; D may be TRBD1 (6 bases). CDR3 length equals 17 residues. The V gene's germline CDR1 is MDHEN and CDR2 SYDVKM. V was clipped by 6 bases and J by 3 bases, with 24 bases between them. CDR3 in DNA: TGTGCCAGCAGCCCCGCTATGGGGACAAGGGAAGACTACGAGCAGTACTTC. Translation: CASSPAMGTREDYEQYF.

The V and J genes are TRBV29-1 and TRBJ2-2, with TRBD2 matching over 9 bases. The V gene end was trimmed by 2 bases and the J gene end by 2 bases; junction bases not matched to a gene: 9. The germline gives CDR1 SQVTM, CDR2 ANQGSEA. CDR3 length equals 17 residues. The CDR3 here is CSVESGGLAGNTGELFF. The DNA for the CDR3 is TGCAGCGTTGAAAGCGGGGGGCTAGCGGGAAACACCGGGGAGCTGTTTTTT.

The rearrangement joins TRBV6-1 to TRBJ2-7; TRBD1 is a possible D gene (6 bases). Germline V lookup: CDR1 MNHNS, CDR2 SASEGT. The V end lost 2 bases, the J end lost 2 bases, and 10 bases lay between the germline ends. The CDR3 extends over 14 amino acids. The CDR3 reads CASSEMGHTYEQYF. CDR3 nucleotides: TGTGCCAGCAGTGAAATGGGACACACCTACGAGCAGTACTTC.

The J gene is TRBJ2-7, the V gene TRBV28, with 9 nucleotides matching TRBD1. The CDR3 has 14 amino acids. CDR1 is MDHEN and CDR2 is SYDVKM in the germline V gene. V shed 4 bases, J shed 1 base, and the junction held 2 bases outside the gene matches. The CDR3 reads CASSSGTGSYEQYF. CDR3 in DNA: TGTGCCAGCAGTTCTGGGACAGGGTCCTACGAGCAGTACTTC.

The genes are TRBV19 and TRBJ1-5, with D tentatively TRBD1 (5 bases). Germline assignment: CDR1 LNHDA and CDR2 SQIVND (reference sequence). V lost 3 bases to trimming and J lost 3 bases, with 6 bases between them. The CDR3 consists of 13 residues. The CDR3 is CASSMTDNQPQHF. The CDR3 nucleotides are TGTGCCAGTAGTATGACAGACAATCAGCCCCAGCATTTT. Combining the CDR3 with reference TRBV19 and TRBJ1-5 gives the whole variable domain DGGITQSPKYLFRKEGQNVTLSCEQNLNHDAMYWYRQDPGQGLRLIYYSQIVNDFQKGDIAEGYSVSREKKESFPLTVTSAQKNPTAFYLCASSMTDNQPQHFGDGTRLSIL.

The gene calls are TRBV6-5 and TRBJ2-7; 7 nucleotides line up with TRBD2. Germline CDR1 reads MNHEY; CDR2 reads SVGAGI. The CDR3 is 14 residues long. V shed 4 bases and J 5 bases; nucleotides not matched to a gene: 8. The CDR3 sequence: CASSSSGTFHEQYF. CDR3 nucleotides: TGTGCCAGCAGTTCCAGCGGGACCTTCCACGAGCAGTACTTC.

This clone was recorded only once. The rearrangement links TRBV5-4 to TRBJ2-7; 9 nucleotides line up with TRBD1. After removal of 4 bases from V and 0 bases from J, the junction contained 8 bases not matched to a gene. The CDR3 loop spans 16 amino acids. The germline CDR1 and CDR2 sequences are SGHNT and YYREEE (reference sequence). As DNA, the CDR3 is TGTGCCAGCAGCCCCTTCGGACAGGGGAGCTCCTACGAGCAGTACTTC. Amino acid sequence: CASSPFGQGSSYEQYF.

Here the CDR3 DNA reads TGTGCCAGCAGCTCACAGGGACACGCCTATGGCTACACCTTC. Translation gives CASSSQGHAYGYTF. The V gene is TRBV7-9, the J gene TRBJ1-2; D is possibly TRBD1 (6 bases). The CDR3 loop spans 14 amino acids. V was shortened by 4 bases and J by 4 bases, with 13 bases between the two germline ends. The germline gives CDR1 SEHNR, CDR2 FQNEAQ (reference sequence).

The V gene is TRBV11-2, the J gene TRBJ2-1; TRBD2 might be the D (6 bases). CDR3 size: 15 residues. V was shortened by 5 bases and J by 8 bases, with 19 bases between the two germline ends. Germline V CDR1 and CDR2: SGHAT, FQNNGV. DNA of the CDR3: TGTGCCAGCAGCCTTAGCGGCAGGGCCGTCGATGAGCAGTTCTTC. The encoded protein is CASSLSGRAVDEQFF.

This chain links TRBV7-8 with TRBJ1-6; 9 nucleotides line up with TRBD1. V shed 2 bases, J shed 10 bases, and the junction held 3 bases outside the gene matches. Germline V gene sequence: CDR1 SGHVS, CDR2 FQNEAQ. This CDR3 has 14 residues. The CDR3 nucleotides read TGTGCCAGCAGCTTAAGTGGGACAGGGTCACCCCTCCACTTT. It encodes CASSLSGTGSPLHF. Supplemented by reference TRBV7-8 and TRBJ1-6, the full variable domain reads GAGVSQSPRYKVAKRGQDVALRCDPISGHVSLFWYQQALGQGPEFLTYFQNEAQLDKSGLPSDRFFAERPEGSVSTLKIQRTQQEDSAVYLCASSLSGTGSPLHFGNGTRLTVT.

J is TRBJ2-3 and V is TRBV4-3, with a weak D call TRBD2 (6 bases). Trimming took off 8 bases at V and 1 base at J, with 16 bases between the two ends. The CDR3 spans 15 residues. Germline CDR1 reads LGHNA; CDR2 reads YSLEER. CDR3 protein: CASAKRLGGTDTQYF. The CDR3 nucleotides read TGCGCCAGCGCGAAACGACTAGGGGGCACAGATACGCAGTATTTT.

CDR3 loop: CASSSTSSGRRGDTQYF. CDR3 DNA sequence: TGTGCCAGCAGTTCAACCTCTAGCGGGAGAAGGGGAGATACGCAGTATTTT. This rearrangement joins TRBV27 to TRBJ2-3, with TRBD2 matching over 10 bases. The CDR3 sequence is 17 residues long. The trim removed 4 bases at V and 5 bases at J, leaving 12 bases unmatched. CDR1 MNHEY and CDR2 SMNVEV come from the germline V gene (reference sequence).

The V gene is TRBV5-4, the J gene TRBJ2-1; D is unclear. The germline V gene encodes CDR1 SGHNT and CDR2 YYREEE (reference sequence). This CDR3 has 13 residues. Trimming left V 6 bases short and J 5 bases short, with 12 bases between. Here the CDR3 DNA reads TGTGCCAGCACAACGGATACTAACAATGAGCAGTTCTTC. Translation gives CASTTDTNNEQFF.

This clone occurred a few times. This chain uses TRBV5-1 with TRBJ1-2, with D perhaps TRBD1 (5 bases). Between the trimmed V and J ends, which lost 3 bases and 0 bases, there was a span of 9 bases. The CDR3 length is 14 residues. Per the germline V gene, CDR1 is SGHRS and CDR2 is YFSETQ. CDR3 nucleotide sequence: TGCGCCAGCAGCTCCGACAGAGCTAACTATGGCTACACCTTC. Translating gives CASSSDRANYGYTF.

The CDR3 sequence: CASGLPGTGRTEAFF. The CDR3 coding sequence is TGTGCTAGTGGTTTGCCCGGGACAGGGAGGACTGAAGCTTTCTTT. The gene calls are TRBV12-5 and TRBJ1-1, with TRBD1 matching over 9 bases. This CDR3 comprises 15 residues. Trimming took 2 bases from V and 5 from J; bases not matched to a gene: 6. Germline lookup yields CDR1 LGHNT and CDR2 FRNRAP.